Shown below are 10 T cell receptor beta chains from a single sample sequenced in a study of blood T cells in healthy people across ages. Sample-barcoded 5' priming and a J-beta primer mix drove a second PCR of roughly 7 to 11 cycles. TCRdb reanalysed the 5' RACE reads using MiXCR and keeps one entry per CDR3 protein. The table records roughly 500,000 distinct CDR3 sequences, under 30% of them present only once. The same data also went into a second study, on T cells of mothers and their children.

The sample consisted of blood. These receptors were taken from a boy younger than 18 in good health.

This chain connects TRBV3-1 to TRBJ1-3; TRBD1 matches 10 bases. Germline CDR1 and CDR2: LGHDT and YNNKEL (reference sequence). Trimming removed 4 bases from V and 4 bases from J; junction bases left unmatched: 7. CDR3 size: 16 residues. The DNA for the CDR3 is TGTGCCAGCAGCCGAGGGACAGGGGCCTTGGGAAACACCATATATTTT. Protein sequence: CASSRGTGALGNTIYF. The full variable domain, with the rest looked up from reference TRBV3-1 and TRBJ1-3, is DTAVSQTPKYLVTQMGNDKSIKCEQNLGHDTMYWYKQDSKKFLKIMFSYNNKELIINETVPNRFSPKSPDKAHLNLHINSLELGDSAVYFCASSRGTGALGNTIYFGEGSWLTVV.

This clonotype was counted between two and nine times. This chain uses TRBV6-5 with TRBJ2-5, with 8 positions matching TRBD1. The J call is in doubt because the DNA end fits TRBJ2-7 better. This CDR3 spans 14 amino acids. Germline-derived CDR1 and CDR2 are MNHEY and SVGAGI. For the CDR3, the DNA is TGTGCCAGCAGTTACTACGAACAGGGGGACGAGCAGTACTTC. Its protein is CASSYYEQGDEQYF.

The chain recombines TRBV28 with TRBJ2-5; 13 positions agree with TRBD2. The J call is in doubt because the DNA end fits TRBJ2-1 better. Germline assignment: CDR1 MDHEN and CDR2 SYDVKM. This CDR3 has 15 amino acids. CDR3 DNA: TGTGCCAGCAGGAGGGGACTAGCGGGGCAGAATGAGCAGTTCTTC. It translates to CASRRGLAGQNEQFF.

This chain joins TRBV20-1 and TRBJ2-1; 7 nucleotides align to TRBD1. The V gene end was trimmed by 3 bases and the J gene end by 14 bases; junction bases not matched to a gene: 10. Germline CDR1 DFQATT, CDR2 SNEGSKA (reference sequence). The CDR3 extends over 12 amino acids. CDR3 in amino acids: CSASPTNRGEFF. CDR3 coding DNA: TGCAGTGCTAGTCCGACCAACAGGGGTGAGTTCTTC.

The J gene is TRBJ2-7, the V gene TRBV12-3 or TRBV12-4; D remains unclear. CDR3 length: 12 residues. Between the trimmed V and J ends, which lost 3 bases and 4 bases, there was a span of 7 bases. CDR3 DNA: TGTGCCAGCAGTTTCGCCCAGTACGAGCAGTACTTC. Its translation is CASSFAQYEQYF.

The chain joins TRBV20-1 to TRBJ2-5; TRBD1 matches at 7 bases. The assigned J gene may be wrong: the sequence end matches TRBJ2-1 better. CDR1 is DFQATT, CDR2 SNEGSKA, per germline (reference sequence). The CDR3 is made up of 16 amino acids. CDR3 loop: CSAPPFAGTAYNEQFF. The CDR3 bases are TGCAGTGCCCCACCTTTCGCCGGGACAGCCTACAATGAGCAGTTCTTC.

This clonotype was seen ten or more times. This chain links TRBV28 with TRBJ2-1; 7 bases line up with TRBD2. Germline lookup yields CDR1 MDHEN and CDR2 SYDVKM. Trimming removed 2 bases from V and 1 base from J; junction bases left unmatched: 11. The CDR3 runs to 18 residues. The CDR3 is CASSLIGPRGKSYNEQFF. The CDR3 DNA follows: TGTGCCAGCAGTTTAATCGGCCCGCGGGGGAAATCCTACAATGAGCAGTTCTTC.

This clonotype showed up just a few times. CDR3 nucleotide sequence: TGCAGCGTTGGACGCAGGGCCTACCCTGAAGCTTTCTTT. Translation: CSVGRRAYPEAFF. The V call is TRBV29-1, the J call TRBJ1-1, with TRBD1 as a possible D gene (5 bases). This CDR3 region has 13 residues. CDR1 is SQVTM, CDR2 ANQGSEA, per germline. Trimming removed 4 bases from V and 6 bases from J, with 15 bases in between. The whole variable domain, remainder taken from reference TRBV29-1 and TRBJ1-1, is SAVISQKPSRDICQRGTSLTIQCQVDSQVTMMFWYRQQPGQSLTLIATANQGSEATYESGFVIDKFPISRPNLTFSTLTVSNMSPEDSSIYLCSVGRRAYPEAFFGQGTRLTVV.

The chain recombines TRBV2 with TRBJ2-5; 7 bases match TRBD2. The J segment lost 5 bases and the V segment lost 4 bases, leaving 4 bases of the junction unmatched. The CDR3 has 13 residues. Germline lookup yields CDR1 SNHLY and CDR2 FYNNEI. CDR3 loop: CASSGERGETQYF. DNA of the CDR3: TGTGCCAGCAGTGGGGAGCGGGGCGAGACCCAGTACTTC.

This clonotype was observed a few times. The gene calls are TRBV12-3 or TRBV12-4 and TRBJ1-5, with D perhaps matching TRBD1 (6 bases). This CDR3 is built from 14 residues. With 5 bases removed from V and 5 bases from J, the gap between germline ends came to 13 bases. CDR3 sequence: CASSPIGGHQPQHF. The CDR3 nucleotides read TGTGCCAGCAGTCCGATAGGGGGACATCAGCCCCAGCATTTT.